These T cell receptor beta chains were read from a single sample in a study of cytomegalovirus exposure and HLA in healthy donors. Some clones are missing from TCRdb's copy, which holds only in-frame ones; the method was immunoSEQ multiplex PCR. The sample includes about 100,000 clones, more than 60% of them seen just once. Material for sequencing was PBMCs. These receptors all stem from a female donor in good health and CMV-seropositive. Each CDR3 is given with its conserved first and last residue. D genes are given only for firm matches. Expanded clones get a size class; other rows say once, few or many, or leave the size out.

J	D	V	size	DNA	CDR3
TRBJ1-1	NA	TRBV29-1	NA	TGCAGCGCCCGGGACTACGGCACTGAAGCTTTCTTT	CSARDYGTEAFF
TRBJ2-2	TRBD2	TRBV29-1	once	TGCAGCGTTACTATAGCGGGAGGAGTCTCCGGGGAGCTGTTTTTT	CSVTIAGGVSGELFF
TRBJ2-3	NA	TRBV6-5	NA	TGTGCCAGCAGTTACTCCGGGGTTAATACAGATACGCAGTATTTT	CASSYSGVNTDTQYF
TRBJ1-1	NA	TRBV18	NA	TGTGCCAGCTCACCAGGCGACAGACCGAACACTGAAGCTTTCTTT	CASSPGDRPNTEAFF
TRBJ2-5	NA	TRBV18	NA	TGTGCCAGCTCACCAAGCACGAAGACCCAGTACTTC	CASSPSTKTQYF
TRBJ2-7	NA	TRBV30	NA	TGTGCCTGGAGTGTTAACAAGGGGACAACAAGATCCTACGAGCAGTACTTC	CAWSVNKGTTRSYEQYF
TRBJ2-5	TRBD2	TRBV7-2	NA	TGTGCCAGCAGCTCGGGGGGGGGTAGGGAGACCCAGTACTTC	CASSSGGGRETQYF
TRBJ2-1	TRBD2	TRBV7-9	NA	TGTGCCAGCAGCCTTAGGGGGACTAGCGGGAGAGCCGGGGGTGAGCAGTTCTTC	CASSLRGTSGRAGGEQFF
TRBJ1-6	NA	TRBV5-1	NA	TGCGCCAGCAGCCCCGGGGGGTCCTATAATTCACCCCTCCACTTT	CASSPGGSYNSPLHF
TRBJ2-2	TRBD1	TRBV28	NA	TGTGCCAGCAACGTCCTTGGGTTTGAGGGACAGGGGAACACCGGGGAGCTGTTTTTT	CASNVLGFEGQGNTGELFF
TRBJ2-1	TRBD2	TRBV7-3	NA	TGTGCCAGCAGCACCTTGACTAGCGGGGAGCAGTTCTTC	CASSTLTSGEQFF
TRBJ1-5	NA	TRBV10-1	few	TGCGCCGGTCAACTTCTAGCCGGCCAGCCCCAGCATTTT	CAGQLLAGQPQHF
TRBJ1-1	NA	TRBV6-1	NA	TGTGCCAGCAGTGTACAGGCCACTGAAGCTTTCTTT	CASSVQATEAFF
TRBJ2-7	NA	TRBV6-1	NA	TGTGCCAGCAGTGAAGTCAGGAGGTCCTACGAGCAGTACTTC	CASSEVRRSYEQYF
TRBJ1-4	NA	TRBV5-1	once	TGCGCCAGCAGCGTTCAAGGACACGGGGAAAAACTGTTTTTT	CASSVQGHGEKLFF
TRBJ2-7	TRBD1	TRBV29-1	NA	TGCAGCGCCCTGGGACAGGGATCCTACGAGCAGTACTTC	CSALGQGSYEQYF
TRBJ2-5	NA	TRBV19	NA	TGTGCCAGTAGCCGAATGAATACAGGGGAGACCCAGTACTTC	CASSRMNTGETQYF
TRBJ2-5	NA	TRBV6-1	NA	TGTGCTAGCGGAGAAGAGACCCAGTACTTC	CASGEETQYF
TRBJ1-2	NA	TRBV28	once	TGTGCCTCCCGCGGGGGGGAAATCTCTAACTATGGCTACACCTTC	CASRGGEISNYGYTF
TRBJ2-1	TRBD2	TRBV7-2	NA	TGTGCCAGCAGCCTCCGGGCGGGGGGAAACAATGAGCAGTTCTTC	CASSLRAGGNNEQFF
TRBJ1-1	NA	TRBV18	NA	TGTGCCAGCCATAGAACCGGGGGTAACACTGAAGCTTTCTTT	CASHRTGGNTEAFF
TRBJ2-3	TRBD2	TRBV19	NA	TGTGCCAGTAGAGCTAGCGGAGGGTCCTATACAGATACGCAGTATTTT	CASRASGGSYTDTQYF
TRBJ1-2	TRBD1	TRBV9	NA	TGTGCCAGCAGCGAAGCCGGGACAGCCAACTATGGCTACACCTTC	CASSEAGTANYGYTF
TRBJ1-2	NA	TRBV28	NA	TGTGCCAGCAGTTTGGCACCTAACTATGGCTACACCTTC	CASSLAPNYGYTF
TRBJ2-7	TRBD1	TRBV2	NA	TGTGCCAGCGTACCTACGACAGGGGGATCCGAGCAGTACTTC	CASVPTTGGSEQYF
TRBJ2-5	TRBD1	TRBV19	NA	TGTGCCAGTAGTACTACGATTCAGACAGGGATAACCCAGTACTTC	CASSTTIQTGITQYF
TRBJ1-3	NA	TRBV27	NA	TGTGCCAGCAGGTCCCAGACAACCATATATTTT	CASRSQTTIYF
TRBJ2-7	TRBD1	TRBV28	NA	TGTGCCAGCAGTTTCCCTACCGGGACAGGGGCCTCCTACGAGCAGTACTTC	CASSFPTGTGASYEQYF
TRBJ1-2	NA	TRBV6-5	NA	TGTGCCAGCAGTCGCCTGGACTTAAGCTGGGGTGGCTACACCTTC	CASSRLDLSWGGYTF
TRBJ2-5	NA	TRBV19	NA	TGTGCCAGTAGTATAGGACAAAAAGAGACCCAGTACTTC	CASSIGQKETQYF
TRBJ1-1	NA	TRBV28	NA	TGTGCTAGCAGTTCTCCGGGGAACACTGAAGCTTTCTTT	CASSSPGNTEAFF
TRBJ1-1	TRBD1	TRBV7-2	NA	TGTGCCAGCAGCTACAGGGGCCGGGACACTGAAGCTTTCTTT	CASSYRGRDTEAFF
TRBJ1-1	TRBD1	TRBV9	NA	TGTGCCAGCAGCGCCGGGACAGGGAACACTGAAGCTTTCTTT	CASSAGTGNTEAFF
TRBJ2-3	NA	TRBV18	NA	TGTGCCAGCTCACCACTCGGGGTGGCAGATACGCAGTATTTT	CASSPLGVADTQYF
TRBJ1-1	NA	TRBV12-5	NA	TGTGCTAGTGGAATCCGGAACACTGAAGCTTTCTTT	CASGIRNTEAFF
TRBJ2-5	TRBD1	TRBV5-1	NA	TGCGCCAGCAGCTTGGAAGGGGGCTTGGAGACCCAGTACTTC	CASSLEGGLETQYF
TRBJ2-7	NA	TRBV2	NA	TGTGCCAGCAGAAGCCAGGGTGGTAGCTACGAGCAGTACTTC	CASRSQGGSYEQYF
TRBJ2-1	NA	TRBV5-1	once	TGCGCCAGCAGCTTGGGGAGCTCCTACAATGAGCAGTTCTTC	CASSLGSSYNEQFF
TRBJ1-5	TRBD1	TRBV7-3	NA	TGTGCCAGCAGCCTTCCGACAGGGGGCAATCAGCCCCAGCATTTT	CASSLPTGGNQPQHF
TRBJ1-2	TRBD1	TRBV2	NA	TGTGCCAGCAGTGAAGTCGGAGCATGGGACAGCAACTATGGCTACACCTTC	CASSEVGAWDSNYGYTF
TRBJ2-1	TRBD2	TRBV7-7	NA	TGTGCTAGCAGCTTAGGAGGGACTAGCGCGGTTGAGCAGTTCTTC	CASSLGGTSAVEQFF
TRBJ2-3	TRBD2	TRBV7-9	NA	TGTGCCAGCAGCTTACAGACTAGCGGGGCGTATTTT	CASSLQTSGAYF
TRBJ2-7	TRBD2	TRBV7-2	NA	TGTGCCAGCAGCCGGACTAGATCCTACGAGCAGTACTTC	CASSRTRSYEQYF
TRBJ2-7	TRBD2	TRBV7-2	NA	TGTGCCAGCAGCTTAGTAGAGGGGACTAGCTACGAGCAGTACTTC	CASSLVEGTSYEQYF
TRBJ1-2	TRBD1	TRBV5-1	NA	TGCGCCAGCAGCTTGGTCGGGACAGGGTCCTATGGCTACACCTTC	CASSLVGTGSYGYTF
TRBJ1-5	TRBD1	TRBV12-5	NA	TGTGCTAGTGGTTTGTTCGCTACAGGGGGCAGCAATCAGCCCCAGCATTTT	CASGLFATGGSNQPQHF
TRBJ2-7	TRBD2	TRBV27	NA	TGTGCCAGCAGTTCCAGACTAGCGGGAGACTACGAGCAGTACTTC	CASSSRLAGDYEQYF
TRBJ1-1	TRBD1	TRBV10-3	NA	TGTGCCATCAGTGAAAAAGGACAGGGGTTGGGAGCTTTCTTT	CAISEKGQGLGAFF
TRBJ1-2	NA	TRBV29-1	NA	TGCAGCGTTGGCCTAGGGGGAGGGTCCTATGGCTACACCTTC	CSVGLGGGSYGYTF